This T cell receptor (beta chain) was retrieved from a study of cytomegalovirus exposure and HLA in healthy donors. PCR used 60 Vbeta primers and 13 Jbeta primers. Measured with immunoSEQ multiplex PCR; TCRdb has only the in-frame clones, and not every one. The data hold about 130,000 clones, with roughly 74% observed a single time. As to this clone: Its antigen is undetermined.

Findings and caveats of the study: Researchers reportedly found TCR beta sequences accurately predicted most subjects' HLA-A and HLA-B alleles.

In germline, CDR1 is MNHEY, CDR2 SMNVEV (reference sequence). The CDR3 totals 15 residues. This clonotype originated in a woman between 50 and 59 years old in good health and CMV-seropositive. The chain joins TRBV27 to TRBJ2-5, with 8 bases identical to TRBD1. The J call may be mistaken, given a closer DNA end match to TRBJ2-7. Input material: PBMCs. The CDR3 DNA sequence: TGTGCCAGCGCCCTAACAGGGGGAACAGCTTACGAGCAGTACTTC. It yields the protein CASALTGGTAYEQYF.